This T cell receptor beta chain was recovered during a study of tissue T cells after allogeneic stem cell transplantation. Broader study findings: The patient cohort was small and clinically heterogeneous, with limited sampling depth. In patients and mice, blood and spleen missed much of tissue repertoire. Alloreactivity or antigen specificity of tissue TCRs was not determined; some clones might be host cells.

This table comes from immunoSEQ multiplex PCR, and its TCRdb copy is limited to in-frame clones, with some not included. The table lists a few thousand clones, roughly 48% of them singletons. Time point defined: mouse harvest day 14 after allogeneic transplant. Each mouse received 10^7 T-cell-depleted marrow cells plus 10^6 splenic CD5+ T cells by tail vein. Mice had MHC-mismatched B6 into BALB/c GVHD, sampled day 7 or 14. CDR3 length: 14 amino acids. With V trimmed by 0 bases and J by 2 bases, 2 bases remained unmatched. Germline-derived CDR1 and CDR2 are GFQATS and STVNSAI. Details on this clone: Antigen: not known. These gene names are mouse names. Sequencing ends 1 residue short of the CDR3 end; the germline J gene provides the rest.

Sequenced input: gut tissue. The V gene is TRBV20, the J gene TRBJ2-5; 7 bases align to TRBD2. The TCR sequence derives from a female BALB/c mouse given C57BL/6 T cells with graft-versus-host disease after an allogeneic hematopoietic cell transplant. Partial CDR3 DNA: TGTGGTGCTAGGGACTGGGGGATCCAAGACACCCAGTAC. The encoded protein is CGARDWGIQDTQY. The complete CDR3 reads CGARDWGIQDTQYF.